Following are 17 T cell receptor beta chains from one sample sequenced in a study of CD8+ T cells in alopecia areata. Extraction of RNA preceded its reverse transcription into cDNA, which served as the sequencing template. Generated by immunoSEQ multiplex PCR, the TCRdb table keeps only in-frame clones and is missing some. The sample shows roughly 130,000 clones, about 57% of them seen only once. The starting material was CD4+ T cells sorted from blood, obtained at week 0. These TCRs come from a human donor with alopecia areata.

This chain joins TRBV4-2 and TRBJ1-5; 8 bases fit TRBD1. The CDR3 is 15 amino acids. V gave up 4 bases and J gave up 2 bases; unmatched junction bases: 4. Per the germline V gene, CDR1 is LGHNA and CDR2 is YNFKEQ. The CDR3 DNA follows: TGTGCCAGCAGCCTTGGACAGGGTGGCAATCAGCCCCAGCATTTT. Its translation: CASSLGQGGNQPQHF.

This chain's CDR3 is CASSIDRDMDEQFF. The CDR3 nucleotides are TGTGCCAGTAGTATAGATAGAGATATGGATGAGCAGTTCTTC. The genes are TRBV19 and TRBJ2-1, with D uncertain. V was clipped by 0 bases and J by 8 bases, with 11 bases between them. The CDR3 has 14 amino acids. The V gene's germline CDR1 is LNHDA and CDR2 SQIVND (reference sequence).

The chain has TRBV5-1 and TRBJ2-3, with 12 bases lining up with TRBD2. From germline, CDR1 is SGHRS and CDR2 YFSETQ. Trimming cost V 4 bases and J 2 bases; bases outside gene matches: 2. The CDR3 loop spans 15 amino acids. The CDR3 DNA reads as TGCGCCAGCAGCCGGACTAGCGGGGTCACAGATACGCAGTATTTT. The encoded protein is CASSRTSGVTDTQYF.

This chain uses TRBV6-5 with TRBJ2-5; D uncertain. V was shortened by 7 bases and J by 3 bases, with 6 bases between the two germline ends. Germline V gives CDR1 MNHEY, CDR2 SVGAGI. This CDR3 is built from 11 residues. The CDR3 coding sequence is TGTGCCAGCACCAGGAAAGAGACCCAGTACTTC. Protein product: CASTRKETQYF.

The chain uses TRBV7-2 and TRBJ2-5; D is uncertain. The germline CDR1 and CDR2 sequences are SGHTA and FQGNSA. V lost 3 bases, J lost 2 bases, and 4 bases lay in between. The CDR3 extends over 12 amino acids. The chain's CDR3 is CASSLEQETQYF. The CDR3, as DNA: TGTGCCAGCAGCTTGGAGCAAGAGACCCAGTACTTC.

The V and J genes are TRBV19 and TRBJ2-7, with 7 bases matching TRBD2. CDR3 length equals 14 residues. Germline values: CDR1 LNHDA, CDR2 SQIVND (reference sequence). The trim removed 5 bases at V and 3 bases at J, leaving 7 bases unmatched. The CDR3 coding sequence is TGTGCCAGTAGTCCCCGTGGGGGGGGCTACGAGCAGTACTTC. Residues: CASSPRGGGYEQYF.

The table lists this clone with a few counts. J is TRBJ2-7 and V is TRBV6-6; possible D gene TRBD1, 6 bases. Germline-derived CDR1 and CDR2 are MNHNY and SVGAGI (reference sequence). The V gene lost 5 bases and the J gene lost 6 bases, with 14 bases spanning the gap. The CDR3 contains 13 residues. The CDR3 spells CASSGSTGTEQYF. In DNA form, the CDR3 reads TGTGCCAGCAGTGGGTCGACAGGCACCGAGCAGTACTTC.

The chain employs TRBV6-5 and TRBJ2-4; D is perhaps TRBD1 or TRBD2 (5 bases each). V was trimmed by 5 bases and J by 8 bases, leaving 13 bases between them. Germline V lookup: CDR1 MNHEY, CDR2 SVGAGI. There are 13 residues in the CDR3. The CDR3 DNA reads TGTGCCAGCAGTGTCAGGGACCGGGACATTCAGTACTTC. This translates into CASSVRDRDIQYF.

This chain connects TRBV30 to TRBJ1-3; a possible D gene is TRBD1 (6 bases). Trimming pared 8 bases from V and 5 bases from J, leaving 13 bases between. CDR3 length: 12 amino acids. The V gene's germline CDR1 is GTSNPN and CDR2 SVGIG (reference sequence). CDR3 residues: CAGTQGRNTIYF. The CDR3 DNA is TGTGCCGGGACACAGGGTAGAAACACCATATATTTT. The whole variable domain, remainder taken from reference TRBV30 and TRBJ1-3, is SQTIHQWPATLVQPVGSPLSLECTVEGTSNPNLYWYRQAAGRGLQLLFYSVGIGQISSEVPQNLSASRPQDRQFILSSKKLLLSDSGFYLCAGTQGRNTIYFGEGSWLTVV.

This clone was detected only a few times. This sequence joins TRBV6-5 and TRBJ1-1; D possibly corresponds to TRBD1 (5 bases). The CDR3 runs to 13 residues. Deletions cut 2 bases from V and 4 bases from J, with 8 bases between. Germline CDR1 reads MNHEY; CDR2 reads SVGAGI. The CDR3 protein is CASSYRDRTEAFF. For the CDR3, the DNA is TGTGCCAGCAGTTACCGGGACCGCACTGAAGCTTTCTTT.

In its sample, this clone was seen a few times. The genes are TRBV13 and TRBJ2-3, with D perhaps TRBD2 (6 bases). CDR1 is PRHDT and CDR2 is FYEKMQ in the germline V gene (reference sequence). V was shortened by 2 bases and J by 2 bases, with 17 bases between the two germline ends. This CDR3 is 17 amino acids long. The CDR3 here is CASSLRSGTPSTDTQYF. The CDR3 coding sequence is TGTGCCAGCAGCTTACGGAGTGGGACTCCGTCCACAGATACGCAGTATTTT.

The V call is TRBV29-1, the J call TRBJ1-2; D gene unclear. The CDR3 is 13 amino acids. The ends were cut back, 1 base at V and 0 bases at J, with 6 bases in the middle. Looked up from germline, CDR1 is SQVTM and CDR2 is ANQGSEA. The CDR3 loop reads CSVEAGSNYGYTF. The CDR3 DNA sequence: TGCAGCGTTGAAGCAGGATCTAACTATGGCTACACCTTC.

The rearrangement joins TRBV4-3 to TRBJ2-7; 8 bases line up with TRBD2. The CDR3 totals 15 residues. V lost 3 bases, J lost 8 bases, and 12 bases stayed unmatched. From germline, CDR1 is LGHNA and CDR2 YSLEER. The CDR3 nucleotides read TGCGCCAGCAGCCAGGCCGGGACTAGTAGGGCTCAGCAGTACTTC. It codes for CASSQAGTSRAQQYF.

This rearrangement joins TRBV4-1 to TRBJ2-3; D tentatively fits TRBD1 or TRBD2 (5 bases each). Germline loops: CDR1 MGHRA, CDR2 YSYEKL. The length of the CDR3 is 14 residues. Trimming pared 2 bases from V and 14 bases from J, leaving 20 bases between. CDR3 sequence (DNA): TGCGCCAGCAGCCAAACACCCGGGACCCCCGGTCGGTATTTT. Its protein product is CASSQTPGTPGRYF.

V is TRBV18 and J is TRBJ2-6; TRBD1 matches at 7 bases. CDR1 KGHSH and CDR2 LQKENI come from the germline V gene. J was trimmed by 0 bases and V by 4 bases; bases with no gene match: 12. The CDR3 is 19 amino acids. CDR3: CASSHFRDRTPSGANVLTF. In DNA, the CDR3 is TGTGCCAGCTCACACTTCCGGGACAGAACACCCTCTGGGGCCAACGTCCTGACTTTC.

This sequence joins TRBV13 and TRBJ2-7; 7 bases align to TRBD1. Germline V lookup: CDR1 PRHDT, CDR2 FYEKMQ (reference sequence). The CDR3 has 14 residues. V gave up 5 bases and J gave up 2 bases; unmatched junction bases: 6. The CDR3 reads CASSRGQSTYEQYF. Here the CDR3 DNA reads TGTGCCAGCAGCAGGGGACAGTCAACCTACGAGCAGTACTTC.

V is TRBV5-1 and J is TRBJ2-4; D ambiguous. The V and J ends lost 0 bases and 8 bases respectively, with 15 bases between them. This CDR3 is built from 15 residues. Germline CDR1 is SGHRS and CDR2 is YFSETQ. CDR3 DNA: TGCGCCAGCAGCTTGGCCCCGGAAACTGGGGACATTCAGTACTTC. Its protein product is CASSLAPETGDIQYF.